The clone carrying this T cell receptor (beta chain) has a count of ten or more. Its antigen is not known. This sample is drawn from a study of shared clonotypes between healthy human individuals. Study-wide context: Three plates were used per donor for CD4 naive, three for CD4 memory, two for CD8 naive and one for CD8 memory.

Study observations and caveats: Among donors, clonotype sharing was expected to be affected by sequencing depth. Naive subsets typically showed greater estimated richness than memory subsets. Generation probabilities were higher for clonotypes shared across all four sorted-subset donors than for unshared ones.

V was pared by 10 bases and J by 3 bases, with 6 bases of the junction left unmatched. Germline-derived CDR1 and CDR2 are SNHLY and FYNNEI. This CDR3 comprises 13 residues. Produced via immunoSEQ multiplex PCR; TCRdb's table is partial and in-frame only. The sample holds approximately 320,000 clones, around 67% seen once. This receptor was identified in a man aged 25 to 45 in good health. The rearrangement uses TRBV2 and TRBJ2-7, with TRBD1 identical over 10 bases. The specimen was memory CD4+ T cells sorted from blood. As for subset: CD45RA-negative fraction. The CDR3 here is CATSGTGVYEQYF. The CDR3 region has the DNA TGTGCCACCTCCGGGACAGGGGTCTACGAGCAGTACTTC.